This T cell receptor (beta chain) was retrieved from a study of PD-1 blockade in classical Hodgkin lymphoma (dated by TCRdb to 2018 to 2020). For the study in its entirety: Nivolumab dosing was 3 mg/kg intravenously every 2 weeks, continuing until either disease progression or unacceptable toxicity. To define a peripheral blood immune signature of response to PD-1 blockade in classical Hodgkin lymphoma, the study combined TCR beta sequencing with CyTOF.

The intended sense of this specimen's time point label: cycle 2 day 1 (C2D1) of nivolumab. Every trial patient had relapsed following autologous stem cell transplantation, and prior brentuximab vedotin exposure was what differed among cohorts A, B and C. A total of about 51 patients with relapsed/refractory classical Hodgkin lymphoma made up the trial cohort, and each patient's best overall response was complete response, partial response or progressive disease. Trial patients were treated with single-agent nivolumab in the multi-cohort phase II CheckMate 205 trial. Best overall response was determined by an independent review committee according to the 2007 International Working Group response criteria. Trial PBMCs were collected immediately before nivolumab initiation (C1D1) and during therapy at cycle 2 day 1 and cycle 4 day 1. Peripheral blood was collected in 8 mL Vacutainer Cell Preparation Tubes, from which PBMCs were isolated by centrifugation and then cryopreserved.

The CDR3 runs 16 amino acids, cysteine and phenylalanine included. Only the CDR3 portion is preserved as DNA: 48 bases, with reading frame beginning at the first base. The germline V gene provides CDR1 KGHSH and CDR2 LQKENI. Ends trimmed: V by 3 bases, J by 4 bases; bases unmatched to a gene: 8. This clone was found a few times. This clone's antigen is unknown. No qualities accompany the bases; no much larger clone lies one base away. Genomic DNA was isolated using the Qiagen DNeasy kit from unsorted PBMCs as well as from negatively selected CD4+ and CD8+ fractions. Using primers that anneal to V and J segments, immunoSEQ multiplex PCR amplified the TCR beta CDR3 regions. Amplification bias was minimized using a synthetic immune receptor repertoire, and residual bias was removed computationally after sequencing. The source study handled its data this way. Custom Python scripts were used to quantify repertoire diversity as the Shannon entropy index. Unsorted, CD4+ and CD8+ repertoires were analyzed separately, except for combined analyses in which CD4+ and CD8+ sequences were merged in silico. A clone was considered expanded if an increase in frequency of at least 2-fold after treatment relative to C1D1 was found, and a pseudocount of 0.5 was applied to clones undetected at baseline. Clones with 0 or 1 copy at C1D1 were defined as singleton clones, while clones with 2 or more copies were defined as non-singleton clones. Clones expanded in unsorted samples were labelled as CD4+, CD8+ or unknown by matching protein sequences in sorted samples from the same patient. Wilcoxon tests on paired samples were used to test diversity changes from C1D1 to C4D1. In its TCRdb copy, this immuneACCESS table keeps in-frame sequences only and misses some clones. Where compared with another copy, unresolved V genes explain less than half of these, and the others have no known cause. V, J and clone size derive from that table, while D and trimming were established from the DNA sequence. Within this sample are around 91,000 clones, with 75% to 85% of them counted one time only. 15% to 20% of the sample goes to the ten largest clones.

Study-level results and caveats: Trial patients achieving complete response had baseline diversity similar to newly diagnosed patients, whereas partial responders and progressors had significantly lower diversity. Baseline TCR diversity was reported to be lower in newly diagnosed patients than in healthy donors and to be lower still in relapsed/refractory patients. The study covered only a single clinical trial cohort, and the causes of the repertoire differences, possibly disease activity or prior therapy, were still not defined. A significant rise by C4D1 was seen in CD4+ but not CD8+ TCR diversity (p=0.0027 vs p=0.16), with the rise being most apparent in complete responders (p=0.02). Lower diversity was observed in patients in whom nivolumab was started less than 1 year after ASCT, and these patients were excluded from later analyses so that confounding by immune reconstitution would be avoided.

The sequences come from peripheral blood mononuclear cells (PBMCs), collected before the second cycle of nivolumab. The source of this sequence is a human donor with classical Hodgkin lymphoma. The rearranged chain carries TRBV18 and TRBJ2-2; the central 7 bases match TRBD1. The CDR3 in this case is CASSPQTGLSTGELFF. The nucleotide sequence is TGTGCCAGCTCACCCCAGACAGGGCTGAGCACCGGGGAGCTGTTTTTT.